This passage covers 7 T cell receptor beta chains from one sample sequenced in a study of radiation and T cells in renal cell carcinoma. Time point meaning: blood 4 weeks post-SBRT, at nephrectomy. Described treatment: 15 Gy SBRT to primary tumor, nephrectomy 4 weeks later. The repertoire was sequenced with immunoSEQ multiplex PCR; TCRdb's copy has only in-frame clones and lacks some. Of about 77,000 clones listed, around four fifths are singletons. This material consisted of blood, taken from a patient whose treatment included radiotherapy and nephrectomy. Receptors originate from a woman aged 55-69 years with renal cell carcinoma.

This clone was observed a handful of times. The chain joins TRBV29-1 to TRBJ1-2; 9 bases match TRBD1. J gave up 7 bases and V 7 bases, and 10 bases lay outside the gene matches. The CDR3 length is 13 residues. Germline lookup yields CDR1 SQVTM and CDR2 ANQGSEA. The CDR3 nucleotides read TGCAGCGGCAGTACAGGGGGCGCAGGTGGCTACACCTTC. Its translation: CSGSTGGAGGYTF.

This chain links TRBV10-3 with TRBJ1-1; the D gene is possibly TRBD1 (5 bases). Trimming pared 9 bases from V and 1 base from J, leaving 12 bases between. This CDR3 is built from 13 residues. CDR1 is ENHRY and CDR2 is SYGVKD in the germline V gene. CDR3 bases: TGTGCCATATCTCAGGGAGGGAACACTGAAGCTTTCTTT. This codes for CAISQGGNTEAFF.

V gene TRBV4-3 combines with J gene TRBJ2-1; 13 positions agree with TRBD2. The germline V gene encodes CDR1 LGHNA and CDR2 YSLEER. After removal of 0 bases from V and 10 bases from J, the junction contained 9 bases not matched to a gene. The CDR3 runs 17 residues. The CDR3 loop reads CASSQEYTLAGGREQFF. CDR3 sequence (DNA): TGCGCCAGCAGCCAAGAGTACACACTAGCGGGGGGGCGGGAGCAGTTCTTC.

The chain employs TRBV4-1 and TRBJ1-2; 7 positions agree with TRBD1. Germline V CDR1 and CDR2: MGHRA, YSYEKL. V was clipped by 0 bases and J by 5 bases; unmatched bases: 12. The CDR3 totals 17 residues. The CDR3 sequence is CASSQEGGQGSRYGYTF. The DNA of the CDR3 is TGCGCCAGCAGCCAAGAAGGGGGCCAGGGGTCGCGATATGGCTACACCTTC.

V is TRBV6-1 and J is TRBJ1-4, with D uncertain. Per the germline V gene, CDR1 is MNHNS and CDR2 is SASEGT. This CDR3 spans 17 amino acids. The V gene lost 4 bases and the J gene lost 0 bases, with 15 bases spanning the gap. CDR3 sequence reads: CASSASVWAATNEKLFF. The CDR3 coding sequence is TGTGCCAGCAGTGCAAGCGTGTGGGCTGCAACTAATGAAAAACTGTTTTTT.

The chain is built from TRBV10-3 and TRBJ2-3; perhaps TRBD2 as D (6 bases). Germline V lookup: CDR1 ENHRY, CDR2 SYGVKD. Trimming pared 1 base from V and 1 base from J, leaving 18 bases between. The CDR3 runs to 18 residues. CDR3 nucleotides: TGTGCCATCAGTGAGTTAGAAGGGCGGGATAGGGGCACAGATACGCAGTATTTT. Translated: CAISELEGRDRGTDTQYF.

The chain is built from TRBV6-1 and TRBJ1-4, with 7 bases that match TRBD1. The CDR3 has 14 amino acids. The J segment lost 4 bases and the V segment lost 2 bases, leaving 1 base of the junction unmatched. Germline loops: CDR1 MNHNS, CDR2 SASEGT. In DNA, the CDR3 is TGTGCCAGCAGTGAACCAGGGGGTAATGAAAAACTGTTTTTT. Translating gives CASSEPGGNEKLFF.